This T cell receptor beta chain was sequenced during a study of CD8+ T cells in alopecia areata. Findings and limits, study-wide: Treatment with tofacitinib significantly lowered scalp clonality and reduced expanded CD8+ clones among the top 100.

Treatment given: oral pan-JAK inhibitor, 5-10 mg twice daily. The sorting of PBMCs gave CD4+ and CD8+ T cells. The CDR3 spans 14 residues. Losses at the gene ends were 3 bases for V and 3 bases for J; bases not matched to a gene: 3. The germline CDR1 and CDR2 sequences are LGHNA and YSLEER. In each case, RNA was isolated and then reverse transcribed into cDNA as the sequencing template. Clones were read by immunoSEQ multiplex PCR, and TCRdb kept only the in-frame ones, dropping some. The table lists roughly 200,000 clones, 50% to 60% of them singletons. Points on this clone: Its antigen is not known.

The chain employs TRBV4-3 and TRBJ2-7; the match to TRBD1 covers 9 bases. The sequence derives from a human donor with alopecia areata. Sequences were derived from CD4+ T cells sorted from blood, sampled at week 4, from a patient treated with tofacitinib. The CDR3: CASSQSTGGYEQYF. For the CDR3, the DNA is TGCGCCAGCAGCCAGTCGACAGGGGGCTACGAGCAGTACTTC.